This T cell receptor beta chain was observed in a study of regulatory T cells in long-lasting Graves disease. On the study more broadly: Antithyroid drug intake by newly diagnosed Graves' patients had lasted under 3 months.

The V gene lost 1 base and the J gene lost 2 bases, with 5 bases spanning the gap. This CDR3 spans 12 amino acids. CDR1 is DFQATT and CDR2 is SNEGSKA in the germline V gene (reference sequence). Time point here: newly diagnosed GD, antithyroid drugs for less than 3 months. From RNA extracted from PBMCs, the TCR library was made. This clonotype has only a few counts. Arm-PCR with iRepertoire HTBI primers amplified the CDR3 regions for these TCR beta libraries. TCRdb passed the multiplex PCR reads through MiXCR, listing each CDR3 protein once. The sample has about 530,000 distinct CDR3 sequences, 15% to 20% seen once. The sample also formed part of further work on T cells in Graves' hyperthyroidism and ophthalmopathy.

The sequencing used peripheral blood mononuclear cells (PBMCs), collected at new diagnosis, from a patient treated with antithyroid drugs. This TCR was sampled from a woman aged 35-65 years with Graves disease. J is TRBJ2-5 and V is TRBV20-1; no definite D call. The CDR3 region is CSARGGQETQYF. In DNA form, the CDR3 reads TGCAGTGCTAGAGGGGGACAAGAGACCCAGTACTTC.